The 25 T cell receptor beta chains presented below share a single source sample, sequenced in a study of blood T cell repertoires in COVID-19. Sequenced by immunoSEQ multiplex PCR; TCRdb stores in-frame clones only, minus some. The sample has roughly 200,000 clones, around 84% seen once. The sequencing input was peripheral blood. The receptors were sampled from a woman older than 75 with COVID-19, enrolled during active disease.

The chain couples TRBV28 to TRBJ2-7, with 7 bases matching TRBD1. The CDR3 consists of 14 residues. Germline V gene sequence: CDR1 MDHEN, CDR2 SYDVKM. J was trimmed by 4 bases and V by 5 bases; bases with no gene match: 8. The CDR3 coding sequence is TGTGCCAGCAGTGGGACAGCCAAATCTTACGAGCAGTACGTC. It encodes CASSGTAKSYEQYV.

The J gene is TRBJ2-2, the V gene TRBV19, with D possibly matching TRBD2 (7 bases). V was pared by 9 bases and J by 4 bases, with 18 bases between. Germline assignment: CDR1 LNHDA and CDR2 SQIVND (reference sequence). The CDR3 runs to 15 residues. CDR3 region: CASRRGGLGTGELFF. The CDR3 nucleotides read TGTGCCAGCCGTAGGGGGGGGCTGGGCACCGGGGAGCTGTTTTTT.

The chain uses TRBV28 and TRBJ1-2; D call uncertain. Trimming removed 7 bases at V and 5 bases at J, with 8 bases between. Germline-derived CDR1 and CDR2 are MDHEN and SYDVKM. The CDR3 is 11 amino acids. The CDR3 is CASTSGYGYTF. In DNA form, the CDR3 reads TGTGCCAGCACCAGCGGATATGGCTACACCTTC.

The chain combines TRBV24-1 with TRBJ2-7, with 8 positions matching TRBD2. The end of the DNA aligns better with TRBJ2-1, so the J call may be wrong. The CDR3 is 16 residues long. Germline V gene sequence: CDR1 KGHDR, CDR2 SFDVKD. The CDR3 sequence: CATSAPGGGREDEQFF. CDR3 sequence (DNA): TGTGCCACCAGCGCCCCGGGGGGGGGAAGAGAGGATGAGCAGTTCTTC.

The rearrangement joins TRBV20-1 to TRBJ2-7; possibly TRBD1 for D (7 bases). Trimming removed 3 bases at V and 2 bases at J, with 14 bases between. CDR1 DFQATT and CDR2 SNEGSKA come from the germline V gene (reference sequence). This CDR3 region has 14 residues. CDR3 in amino acids: CSASRGDRTYEQYV. The CDR3 DNA is TGCAGTGCTAGTAGGGGGGACAGAACCTACGAGCAGTACGTC.

The chain employs TRBV3-1 (or the pseudogene TRBV3-2) and TRBJ1-6; D unresolved. The CDR3 runs 13 residues. Germline lookup yields CDR1 LGHDT and CDR2 YNNKEL (reference sequence). V lost 4 bases, J lost 9 bases, and 10 bases lay in between. The CDR3 protein is CASSLRDFSPLHF. The CDR3 bases are TGTGCCAGCAGCCTGAGAGATTTTTCACCCCTCCACTTT.

This clone appeared once. The junction does not match germline at one end; this may be a read error. This chain joins TRBV6-1 and TRBJ1-5; D ambiguous. There are 13 residues in the CDR3. From germline, CDR1 is MNHNS and CDR2 SASEGT. The CDR3 protein is CASSEARGFLPYF. The CDR3 nucleotides read TGTGCCAGCAGTGAAGCGCGCGGCTTTCTCCCGTATTTT.

This chain links TRBV24-1 with TRBJ2-7, with D tentatively TRBD2 (5 bases). Trimming removed 0 bases at V and 6 bases at J, with 8 bases between. The germline CDR1 and CDR2 sequences are KGHDR and SFDVKD. The length of the CDR3 is 13 residues. The CDR3 here is CATSDLASGEQYF. The CDR3 nucleotides are TGTGCCACCAGTGATTTGGCCAGCGGCGAGCAGTACTTC.

This chain connects TRBV10-3 to TRBJ1-2, with 9 positions matching TRBD1. The germline CDR1 and CDR2 sequences are ENHRY and SYGVKD. Trimming cost V 9 bases and J 7 bases; bases outside gene matches: 9. CDR3 length equals 13 residues. CDR3 loop: CAIREQGAGGYTF. The CDR3 DNA sequence: TGTGCCATAAGAGAACAGGGGGCCGGTGGCTACACCTTC.

The CDR3 protein is CAWRWTGGKFF. CDR3 DNA sequence: TGTGCCTGGAGGTGGACAGGGGGGAAGTTCTTC. The chain couples TRBV30 to TRBJ2-1; the match to TRBD1 covers 10 bases. The CDR3 runs to 11 residues. The V gene end was trimmed by 3 bases and the J gene end by 14 bases; junction bases not matched to a gene: 4. CDR1 is GTSNPN and CDR2 is SVGIG in the germline V gene (reference sequence).

The chain couples TRBV6-5 to TRBJ1-2; no definite D call. Germline-derived CDR1 and CDR2 are MNHEY and SVGAGI. This CDR3 has 14 residues. V was shortened by 2 bases and J by 5 bases, with 12 bases between the two germline ends. The CDR3 protein is CASSYGRAQYGYTF. The CDR3 DNA reads TGTGCCAGCAGTTACGGGAGGGCCCAGTATGGCTACACCTTC.

This clone was observed a handful of times. V gene TRBV5-1 combines with J gene TRBJ2-2; 10 bases are shared with TRBD1. The CDR3 is 15 residues long. The V gene end was trimmed by 4 bases and the J gene end by 3 bases; junction bases not matched to a gene: 3. The germline V gene has CDR1 SGHRS and CDR2 YFSETQ. DNA for the CDR3: TGCGCCAGCAGCGTAGGGACAGGGGACACCGGGGAGCTGTTTTTT. Translating gives CASSVGTGDTGELFF.

J is TRBJ2-3 and V is TRBV10-1, with TRBD2 as a possible D gene (6 bases). Germline V lookup: CDR1 WNHNN, CDR2 SYGVQD (reference sequence). This CDR3 has 14 amino acids. With 8 bases removed from V and 6 bases from J, the gap between germline ends came to 18 bases. The CDR3: CASSRNSGRDTQYF. CDR3 nucleotide sequence: TGCGCCAGCTCCCGGAATTCGGGGAGGGATACGCAGTATTTT.

The chain recombines TRBV6-6 with TRBJ1-4, with TRBD1 identical over 7 bases. The junction had 10 bases not matched to a gene; V was cut back by 5 bases and J by 1 base. This CDR3 is 17 amino acids long. Germline V gives CDR1 MNHNY, CDR2 SVGAGI (reference sequence). This CDR3 is CASSPLSGGLTNEKLFF. For the CDR3, the DNA is TGTGCCAGCAGTCCCCTGTCAGGGGGATTAACTAATGAAAAACTGTTTTTT.

This clone has just a few counts. CDR3 DNA: TGTGCCAGCTCACCAAGACTAGCGGGGGAAAATGAGCAGTTCTTC. Protein product: CASSPRLAGENEQFF. J is TRBJ2-1 and V is TRBV18; 12 bases agree with TRBD2. V trimming: 2 bases; J trimming: 7 bases; junction bases outside the gene matches: 3. Per germline, CDR1 KGHSH and CDR2 LQKENI. The CDR3 runs to 15 residues.

The chain carries TRBV7-2 and TRBJ2-3, with 12 nucleotides matching TRBD2. This CDR3 is 15 amino acids long. The V segment lost 6 bases and the J segment 3 bases; nucleotides outside the gene matches: 4. From germline, CDR1 is SGHTA and CDR2 FQGNSA. CDR3 residues: CASSWTSGETDTQYF. In DNA, the CDR3 is TGTGCCAGCAGTTGGACTAGCGGGGAGACAGATACGCAGTATTTT.

This chain links TRBV6-2 or TRBV6-3 with TRBJ2-5; TRBD1 is a possible D gene (5 bases). V was cut by 1 base and J by 4 bases, with 10 bases left in between. This CDR3 is built from 14 residues. Germline CDR1 reads MNHEY; CDR2 reads SVGEGT. The CDR3 DNA sequence: TGTGCCAGCAGTTACTTATCAAGGGGAGAGACCCAGTACTTC. Amino acid sequence: CASSYLSRGETQYF.

This chain links TRBV10-3 with TRBJ1-1, with a weak D call TRBD1 (5 bases). The CDR3 sequence is 13 residues long. Germline CDR1 ENHRY, CDR2 SYGVKD. V lost 4 bases and J lost 5, with 11 bases in between. In nucleotides, the CDR3 is TGTGCCATCAGTGGGGGCCGGGGGACTGAAGCTTTCTTT. It specifies CAISGGRGTEAFF.

The rearrangement uses TRBV10-3 and TRBJ1-4; D unclear. V lost 3 bases to trimming and J lost 14 bases, with 22 bases between them. The CDR3 has 15 residues. In germline, CDR1 is ENHRY, CDR2 SYGVKD. The CDR3 nucleotides read TGTGCCATCAGTGAACAACTTCGGGGAGAAACTGGGCTGTTTTTT. As protein: CAISEQLRGETGLFF.

Only one count was recorded for this clone. The DNA is omitted, as the CDR3 cannot be located on it reliably, and the CDR3 follows TCRdb's listing. This chain joins TRBV7-2 and TRBJ1-6; the table's TRBD1 call for D was not verified on the DNA. Germline V gene data show CDR1 as SGHTA and CDR2 as FQGNSA. From its first to its last residue, the CDR3 has 12 amino acids. The chain's CDR3 is CASSSGVGQGNF.

The V and J genes are TRBV6-6 and TRBJ1-2; 11 bases align to TRBD1. The V and J ends lost 4 bases and 3 bases, in that order; junction bases with no gene match: 1. This CDR3 region has 14 residues. Germline V gene lookup returns CDR1 MNHNY and CDR2 SVGAGI (reference sequence). The CDR3 loop reads CASSWTGGDYGYTF. The CDR3, as DNA: TGTGCCAGCAGTTGGACAGGGGGCGACTATGGCTACACCTTC.

The chain couples TRBV6-6 to TRBJ1-1; the match to TRBD1 covers 7 bases. The CDR3 spans 14 residues. Germline CDR1 MNHNY, CDR2 SVGAGI (reference sequence). Trimming cost V 6 bases and J 0 bases; bases outside gene matches: 4. The CDR3 spells CASSVGQMNTEAFF. CDR3 coding DNA: TGTGCCAGCAGCGTGGGACAGATGAACACTGAAGCTTTCTTT.

A note on this clone: This same CDR3 is encoded by further DNA sequences in the sample. The chain joins TRBV6-5 to TRBJ1-1, with 8 positions matching TRBD1. V shed 9 bases and J 4 bases; nucleotides not matched to a gene: 13. The V gene's germline CDR1 is MNHEY and CDR2 SVGAGI. CDR3 size: 15 residues. CDR3 in amino acids: CASSRTGNFPTEAFF. CDR3 DNA: TGTGCCAGTAGCCGGACAGGGAATTTTCCCACTGAAGCTTTCTTT.

The CDR3 loop reads CASSFGGHNEQFF. CDR3 nucleotide sequence: TGTGCCAGCAGCTTCGGGGGTCACAATGAGCAGTTCTTC. The rearrangement links TRBV7-2 to TRBJ2-1, with D possibly matching TRBD2 (6 bases). The CDR3 is 13 residues long. CDR1 and CDR2 from the germline V gene are SGHTA and FQGNSA. V shed 3 bases and J shed 5 bases, with 8 bases lying between them.

The J gene is TRBJ1-1, the V gene TRBV28; TRBD1 matches 8 bases. The V gene's germline CDR1 is MDHEN and CDR2 SYDVKM. There are 14 residues in the CDR3. J was trimmed by 2 bases and V by 5 bases; bases with no gene match: 4. CDR3 in amino acids: CASSVTGVNTEAFF. The CDR3 DNA reads as TGTGCCAGCAGTGTGACAGGGGTTAACACTGAAGCTTTCTTT.